This T cell receptor (beta chain) was sequenced during a study of T-cell memory formation after mild COVID-19. Turning to the study itself: There were largely donor-specific TCR clusters.

MiXCR, applied by TCRdb to the 5' RACE reads, yields one record per CDR3 protein. The sample lists fewer than 250,000 distinct CDR3 sequences; just over 15% were seen once. Study-level results: Researchers found some responding clones in pre-infection memory, a sign that cross-reactive memory joined. Among clones peaking at day 37 in the second wave, SARS-CoV-2 specificity remained unconfirmed. A balance of CD4 and CD8 characterized clones contracting day 15 to 85, whereas later expanders leaned CD4+.

This CDR3 comprises 16 residues. V lost 5 bases and J 0 bases, leaving 16 bases between the germline ends. Looked up from germline, CDR1 is MNHEY and CDR2 is SVGEGT. On this clonotype: No antigen is known for it.

The chain combines TRBV6-2 or TRBV6-3 with TRBJ1-1, with a tentative D call TRBD1 (6 bases). Sequencing used PBMCs or a T cell subset sorted from them (not recorded which). The receptor was derived from an adult woman who had mild COVID-19 (a few samples of this study predate the infection). Cell type and time point are not known. The CDR3 DNA reads as TGTGCCAGCAGTAAAGCCCGAGGGGGGTTGAACACTGAAGCTTTCTTT. Translating gives CASSKARGGLNTEAFF.